This TCR beta chain is from a study of shared clonotypes between healthy human individuals. CDR3 size: 16 residues. The V end was cut by 2 bases, the J end by 4 bases, with 18 bases between. The germline V gene has CDR1 SGHDT and CDR2 YYEEEE. CD45RO-negative, CCR7-selected cells formed the naive CD8 fraction, which excluded terminally differentiated effector memory CD45RA+ cells. The assay was immunoSEQ multiplex PCR, and TCRdb's table has in-frame clones only and misses some. Of some 800,000 clones in the sample, almost 95% were seen once. This TCR came from a man aged 25-45 years in good health. The rearrangement joins TRBV5-6 to TRBJ2-5; D is possibly TRBD1 or TRBD2 (5 bases each). The sample was naive CD8+ T cells sorted from blood. The CDR3 reads CASSFGQGVGRETQYF. The CDR3 DNA is TGTGCCAGCAGCTTTGGGCAGGGAGTTGGAAGAGAGACCCAGTACTTC.